The T cell receptor beta chain described here comes from a study of naive and memory T cell subsets. Study results and caveats: Naive repertoires, especially CD8, held a few larger clonotypes, possibly memory cells re-expressing CD45RA.

Both TRBC1 and TRBC2 were covered by a beta constant-region primer of two equimolar oligonucleotides. Nested alpha and beta constant-region primers with the SP2 primer drove four PCR rounds on ligated cDNA. TCRdb recomputed calls from the UMI-ligation and nested PCR reads with MiXCR, one row per CDR3 protein. The sample gives about 150,000 distinct CDR3 sequences, approximately 24% of which show up once; about 0.11% is in the top ten. This clonotype was detected many times. Its antigen is undetermined. The junction had 2 bases not matched to a gene; V was cut back by 6 bases and J by 4 bases. The CDR3 covers 13 residues. Germline V gene sequence: CDR1 MNHEY, CDR2 SVGAGI.

This clonotype originated in a human donor in good health. The chain employs TRBV6-5 and TRBJ2-1; 8 bases align to TRBD1. Sequencing input: naive CD4+ T cells from blood. The CDR3: CASRRQGYNEQFF. The CDR3 region has the DNA TGTGCCAGCAGACGACAGGGGTACAATGAGCAGTTCTTC.